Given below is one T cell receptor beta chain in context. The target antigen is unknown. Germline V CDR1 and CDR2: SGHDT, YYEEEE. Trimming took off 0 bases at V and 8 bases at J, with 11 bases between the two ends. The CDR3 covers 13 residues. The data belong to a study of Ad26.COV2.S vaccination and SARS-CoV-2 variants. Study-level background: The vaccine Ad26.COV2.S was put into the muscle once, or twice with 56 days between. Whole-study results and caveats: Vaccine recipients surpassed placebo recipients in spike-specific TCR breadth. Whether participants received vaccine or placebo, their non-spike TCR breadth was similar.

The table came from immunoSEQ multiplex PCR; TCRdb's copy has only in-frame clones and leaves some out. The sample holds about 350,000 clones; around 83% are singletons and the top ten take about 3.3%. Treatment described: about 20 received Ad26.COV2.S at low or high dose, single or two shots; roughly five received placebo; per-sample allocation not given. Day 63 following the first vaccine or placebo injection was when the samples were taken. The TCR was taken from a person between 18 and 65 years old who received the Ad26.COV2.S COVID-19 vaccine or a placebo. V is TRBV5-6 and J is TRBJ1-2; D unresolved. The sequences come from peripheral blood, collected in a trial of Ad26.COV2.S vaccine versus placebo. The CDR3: CASSLVGWGGYTF. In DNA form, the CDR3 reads TGTGCCAGCAGCTTGGTCGGATGGGGAGGCTACACCTTC.